The 15 T cell receptor beta chains below were found in one sample sequenced in a study of glioma-infiltrating T cells. Amplification of TCR alpha and beta CDR3 regions from RNA used iRepertoire nested multiplex PCR. MiXCR, run by TCRdb on the multiplex PCR reads, gives a single entry per CDR3 protein. The sample contains roughly 200,000 distinct CDR3 sequences, 32% of which appear only once. Source material: glioma tissue, nonneoplastic brain tissue, or PBMCs (not recorded which). The receptors shown here come from a human donor with low-grade glioma or glioblastoma, undergoing nonglioma brain surgery, or in good health (not recorded which).

This clonotype was recorded at least ten times. The gene calls are TRBV7-2 and TRBJ1-2; D is ambiguous. The germline CDR1 and CDR2 sequences are SGHTA and FQGNSA. Trimming took off 3 bases at V and 8 bases at J, with 10 bases between the two ends. This CDR3 comprises 12 residues. Here the CDR3 DNA reads TGTGCCAGCAGCTTTGACGCATTCGGCTACACCTTC. Translation gives CASSFDAFGYTF. The complete variable domain, with remaining parts taken from reference TRBV7-2 and TRBJ1-2, reads GAGVSQSPSNKVTEKGKDVELRCDPISGHTALYWYRQSLGQGLEFLIYFQGNSAPDKSGLPSDRFSAERTGGSVSTLTIQRTQQEDSAVYLCASSFDAFGYTFGSGTRLTVV.

This clonotype came up many times. The V gene is TRBV25-1, the J gene TRBJ1-5, with D maybe TRBD1 (5 bases). CDR3 length: 13 amino acids. Germline V gene sequence: CDR1 MGHDK, CDR2 SYGVNS. Trimming pared 7 bases from V and 6 bases from J, leaving 13 bases between. In DNA form, the CDR3 reads TGTGCCAGCACCCGGGGGGTGGGTCAGCCCCAGCATTTT. Translation gives CASTRGVGQPQHF.

In this sample, this clonotype turned up once. A read error may explain this, as a much larger clone is one base away. The CDR3 sequence: CASSYSGETGELFF. For the CDR3, the DNA is TGTGCCAGCAGTTACAGCGGGGAAACCGGGGAGCTGTTTTTT. The rearrangement uses TRBV6-1 and TRBJ2-2, with 7 bases matching TRBD2. CDR3 length equals 14 residues. The germline CDR1 and CDR2 sequences are MNHNS and SASEGT. With V trimmed by 5 bases and J by 5 bases, 5 bases remained unmatched.

This clonotype has at least ten counts. This chain joins TRBV10-2 and TRBJ2-3; 8 nucleotides agree with TRBD2. The CDR3 has 16 residues. CDR1 is WSHSY, CDR2 SAAADI, per germline. V gave up 0 bases and J gave up 0 bases; unmatched junction bases: 2. DNA of the CDR3: TGCGCCAGCAGTGAGTCGGCTAGCGGGAGCACAGATACGCAGTATTTT. Translation: CASSESASGSTDTQYF.

As for this clonotype: One junction end does not reproduce the germline sequence, and a read error may be involved. V usage is TRBV4-1 and J usage is TRBJ2-3; perhaps TRBD2 as D (5 bases). The CDR3 runs 16 residues. Germline CDR1 is MGHRA and CDR2 is YSYEKL. The DNA of the CDR3 is TGCGCCAGCAGCCAAGCCGGGGTGCCTAGCACAGATACGCGGTATTTT. Translation gives CASSQAGVPSTDTRYF.

This clonotype was picked up a small number of times. The chain carries TRBV19 and TRBJ2-7, with 8 bases identical to TRBD1. V shed 5 bases, J shed 2 bases, and the junction held 5 bases outside the gene matches. In germline, CDR1 is LNHDA, CDR2 SQIVND (reference sequence). The CDR3 runs to 14 residues. The CDR3 region has the DNA TGTGCCAGTAGTCGCGAACAGGGGGCCTACGAGCAGTACTTC. Translating gives CASSREQGAYEQYF.

The sample holds many counts of this clonotype. V is TRBV27 and J is TRBJ2-5; 11 nucleotides line up with TRBD2. Germline CDR1 MNHEY, CDR2 SMNVEV (reference sequence). The V gene end was trimmed by 5 bases and the J gene end by 5 bases; junction bases not matched to a gene: 10. The CDR3 runs 16 residues. CDR3 coding DNA: TGTGCCAGCAGTACCGAACTAATAGCGGGAGGGGAGACCCAGTACTTC. Residues: CASSTELIAGGETQYF.

This clonotype was counted ten times or more. The chain combines TRBV6-2 or TRBV6-3 with TRBJ2-5; D unclear. The CDR3 is made up of 15 amino acids. Germline V CDR1 and CDR2: MNHEY, SVGEGT. The germline V and J ends were trimmed by 2 bases and 5 bases, with 15 bases remaining between them. CDR3 nucleotide sequence: TGTGCCAGCAGTTACGGTCGATGGAGTTGGGAGACCCAGTACTTC. As protein: CASSYGRWSWETQYF.

This clonotype was seen at least ten times. The V gene is TRBV28, the J gene TRBJ1-1; 8 bases line up with TRBD1. With 5 bases clipped from V and 3 bases from J, the junction kept 11 bases outside the gene matches. Germline V gene lookup returns CDR1 MDHEN and CDR2 SYDVKM. This CDR3 comprises 16 residues. The CDR3 DNA reads as TGTGCCAGCAGTCACGGGACAGGAGGGTCGGACACTGAAGCTTTCTTT. The encoded protein is CASSHGTGGSDTEAFF.

Of note for this clonotype: One end of the junction does not line up with germline, which may come from a read error. This rearrangement joins TRBV6-1 to TRBJ2-3, with unresolved D. The CDR3 runs to 14 residues. Germline lookup yields CDR1 MNHNS and CDR2 SASEGT. CDR3 protein: CASSEPGSTDTQYF. The CDR3 DNA follows: TGCGCCAGCAGTGAACCCGGAAGCACAGATACGCAGTATTTT.

This clonotype was recorded a few times. V is TRBV19 and J is TRBJ2-7; D may be TRBD1 (6 bases). Trimming removed 7 bases from V and 6 bases from J, with 19 bases in between. CDR3 size: 14 residues. Germline lookup yields CDR1 LNHDA and CDR2 SQIVND (reference sequence). The CDR3 region has the DNA TGTGCCAGTACCACAACGTACAGGGTCTCCGAGCAGTACTTC. Protein: CASTTTYRVSEQYF.

This clonotype appeared a few times. The V gene is TRBV5-1, the J gene TRBJ2-7; a possible D gene is TRBD1 (5 bases). There are 14 residues in the CDR3. V gave up 4 bases and J gave up 5 bases, with 16 bases separating them. CDR1 is SGHRS and CDR2 is YFSETQ in the germline V gene. CDR3 in DNA: TGCGCCAGCAGCCCGTCAATGGGGCGTCACGAGCAGTACTTC. Residues: CASSPSMGRHEQYF. Full variable domain (outside the CDR3, taken from reference TRBV5-1 and TRBJ2-7): KAGVTQTPRYLIKTRGQQVTLSCSPISGHRSVSWYQQTPGQGLQFLFEYFSETQRNKGNFPGRFSGRQFSNSRSEMNVSTLELGDSALYLCASSPSMGRHEQYFGPGTRLTVT.

This clonotype was observed many times. The CDR3 is CASSLEWASSYNEQFF. Here the CDR3 DNA reads TGTGCCAGCAGCTTAGAATGGGCCAGCTCCTACAATGAGCAGTTCTTC. J is TRBJ2-1 and V is TRBV7-8; D ambiguous. The V gene's germline CDR1 is SGHVS and CDR2 FQNEAQ. V was trimmed by 1 base and J by 0 bases, leaving 10 bases between them. The CDR3 consists of 16 residues. Together with reference TRBV7-8 and TRBJ2-1, the CDR3 gives the full variable domain: GAGVSQSPRYKVAKRGQDVALRCDPISGHVSLFWYQQALGQGPEFLTYFQNEAQLDKSGLPSDRFFAERPEGSVSTLKIQRTQQEDSAVYLCASSLEWASSYNEQFFGPGTRLTVL.

This clonotype has ten or more counts. The CDR3: CSAPGTSGREPYEQYF. The CDR3, as DNA: TGCAGTGCCCCCGGGACTAGCGGGAGGGAACCCTACGAGCAGTACTTC. V gene TRBV20-1 combines with J gene TRBJ2-7; 16 bases match TRBD2. The CDR3 is 16 amino acids. The V segment lost 6 bases and the J segment 2 bases; nucleotides outside the gene matches: 7. Germline V gene data show CDR1 as DFQATT and CDR2 as SNEGSKA (reference sequence).

This clonotype was seen repeatedly, ten times or more. This rearrangement joins TRBV12-3 or TRBV12-4 to TRBJ2-1, with 13 positions matching TRBD2. Trimming removed 5 bases from V and 4 bases from J; junction bases left unmatched: 5. The CDR3 has 16 amino acids. CDR3 residues: CASSNPGLAGYNEQFF. The DNA for the CDR3 is TGTGCCAGCAGTAACCCGGGACTAGCGGGATACAATGAGCAGTTCTTC.